The rows below give T cell receptor beta chains drawn from one sample of a study of blood T cell repertoires in COVID-19. Produced via immunoSEQ multiplex PCR; TCRdb's table is partial and in-frame only. The sample holds about 200,000 clones, 88% seen once. Sequencing input: peripheral blood. The receptors originated from a man aged 40-49 years with active or convalescent COVID-19. Both conserved end residues are part of each CDR3. Each record gives: clone size, V gene, D gene, J gene, CDR3 DNA, CDR3 protein. A D gene is named only where the DNA matches it firmly. Some rows mark clone size as missing; the rest say once, few, many or name a class of expanded clone.

clone_size: -; v_call: TRBV4-1; d_call: TRBD1; j_call: TRBJ1-3; cdr3_nt: TGCGCCAGCAGCAAGGGGACAGACTCTGGAAACACCATATATTTT; cdr3_aa: CASSKGTDSGNTIYF
clone_size: -; v_call: TRBV7-2; d_call: TRBD1; j_call: TRBJ2-7; cdr3_nt: TGTGCCAGCAGCTTAGGACAGGGTATATACGAGCAGTACTTC; cdr3_aa: CASSLGQGIYEQYF
clone_size: -; v_call: TRBV5-1; d_call: -; j_call: TRBJ1-1; cdr3_nt: TGCGCCAGCAGCGCCGGGACTGAAGCTTTCTTT; cdr3_aa: CASSAGTEAFF
clone_size: -; v_call: TRBV5-1; d_call: -; j_call: TRBJ1-5; cdr3_nt: TGCGCCAGCAGTATGGCCGAAGTTCGCAATCAGCCCCAGCATTTT; cdr3_aa: CASSMAEVRNQPQHF
clone_size: once; v_call: TRBV24-1; d_call: -; j_call: TRBJ1-2; cdr3_nt: TGTGCCACCGAGGAGCCCGCCGAGGGCTACACCTTC; cdr3_aa: CATEEPAEGYTF
clone_size: -; v_call: TRBV6-1; d_call: -; j_call: TRBJ1-5; cdr3_nt: TGTGCCAGCAGTGAATTTCTAGCAGACTACAATCAGCCCCAGCATTTT; cdr3_aa: CASSEFLADYNQPQHF
clone_size: -; v_call: TRBV5-6; d_call: TRBD1; j_call: TRBJ1-2; cdr3_nt: TGTGCCAGCAGGAGACAGGGGATGGCCTATGGCTACACCTTC; cdr3_aa: CASRRQGMAYGYTF
clone_size: -; v_call: TRBV7-9; d_call: TRBD1; j_call: TRBJ1-2; cdr3_nt: TGTGCCAGCAGCTTAGCGCGAGGGGCAGGGGGCTCGAACTATGGCTACACCTTC; cdr3_aa: CASSLARGAGGSNYGYTF
clone_size: -; v_call: TRBV24-1; d_call: -; j_call: TRBJ2-2; cdr3_nt: TGTGCCACCAGTTCACATAACACCGGGGAGCTGTTTTTT; cdr3_aa: CATSSHNTGELFF
clone_size: -; v_call: TRBV2; d_call: -; j_call: TRBJ2-2; cdr3_nt: TGTGCCAGCAGTGAAGTGGTAGTCGCGAACACCGGGGAGCTGTTTTTT; cdr3_aa: CASSEVVVANTGELFF
clone_size: -; v_call: TRBV5-5; d_call: TRBD1; j_call: TRBJ1-2; cdr3_nt: TGTGCCAGCAGCTTTAAACAGGGGAACTATGGCTACACCTTC; cdr3_aa: CASSFKQGNYGYTF
clone_size: -; v_call: TRBV5-4; d_call: TRBD2; j_call: TRBJ2-3; cdr3_nt: TGTGCCAGCAGCTACAGACTAGCGGGAGGCACAGATACGCAGTATTTT; cdr3_aa: CASSYRLAGGTDTQYF
clone_size: -; v_call: TRBV5-5; d_call: -; j_call: TRBJ1-5; cdr3_nt: TGTGCCAGCAGCCTCCGGGGGGGCTGGGGCAATCAGCCCCAGCATTTT; cdr3_aa: CASSLRGGWGNQPQHF
clone_size: few; v_call: TRBV11-3; d_call: -; j_call: TRBJ1-4; cdr3_nt: TGTGCCAGCAGCTTATCTCGAATGAGGCTTAATGAAAAACTGTTTTTT; cdr3_aa: CASSLSRMRLNEKLFF
clone_size: once; v_call: TRBV5-4; d_call: -; j_call: TRBJ2-2; cdr3_nt: TGTGCCAGCAGCACCCAAGCCGGGGGGCGCACCGGGGAGCTGTTTTTT; cdr3_aa: CASSTQAGGRTGELFF
clone_size: -; v_call: TRBV12-3/TRBV12-4; d_call: TRBD1; j_call: TRBJ2-7; cdr3_nt: TGTGCCAGCACCTTGACAGGGACCTACGAGCAGTACTTC; cdr3_aa: CASTLTGTYEQYF
clone_size: -; v_call: TRBV7-2; d_call: -; j_call: TRBJ1-5; cdr3_nt: TGTGCCAGCAGCTTAGTGGCTAGCCAGGTCGGCAATCAGCCCCAGCATTTT; cdr3_aa: CASSLVASQVGNQPQHF
clone_size: -; v_call: TRBV6-5; d_call: -; j_call: TRBJ1-1; cdr3_nt: TGTGCCAGCAGCGCGGGTGCGAACACTGAAGCTTTCTTT; cdr3_aa: CASSAGANTEAFF
clone_size: -; v_call: TRBV5-6; d_call: -; j_call: TRBJ2-3; cdr3_nt: TGTGCCAGCAGCTTGGTCAGGGTCACAGATACGCAGTATTTT; cdr3_aa: CASSLVRVTDTQYF
clone_size: -; v_call: TRBV28; d_call: -; j_call: TRBJ2-1; cdr3_nt: TGTGCCAGCAGACTCGGACTCCCGGGTGAGCAGTTCTTC; cdr3_aa: CASRLGLPGEQFF
clone_size: -; v_call: TRBV19; d_call: TRBD1; j_call: TRBJ1-3; cdr3_nt: TGTGCCAGTAGTCTGCGGACAGGGGCTTCAGGAAACACCATATATTTT; cdr3_aa: CASSLRTGASGNTIYF
clone_size: -; v_call: TRBV6-1; d_call: TRBD1; j_call: TRBJ1-2; cdr3_nt: TGTGCCAGCAGTGAGGGGACAGTCTATGGCTACACCTTC; cdr3_aa: CASSEGTVYGYTF
clone_size: -; v_call: TRBV19; d_call: TRBD2; j_call: TRBJ2-7; cdr3_nt: TGTGCCAGTAGTATAGGGACTAGCGGGAGCTACGAGCAGTACTTC; cdr3_aa: CASSIGTSGSYEQYF
clone_size: once; v_call: TRBV10-3; d_call: -; j_call: TRBJ1-1; cdr3_nt: TGTGCCATCAGACCGACAGCCGAAAACACTGAAGCTTTCTTT; cdr3_aa: CAIRPTAENTEAFF
clone_size: once; v_call: TRBV5-1; d_call: -; j_call: TRBJ2-6; cdr3_nt: TGCGCCAGCAGCTTGGAACAGATAAGCTCTGGGGCCAACGTCCTGACTTTC; cdr3_aa: CASSLEQISSGANVLTF
clone_size: -; v_call: TRBV7-2; d_call: -; j_call: TRBJ1-6; cdr3_nt: TGTGCCAGCAGCTTATTCCCGGGTTCACCCCTCCACTTT; cdr3_aa: CASSLFPGSPLHF
clone_size: -; v_call: TRBV10-3; d_call: -; j_call: TRBJ1-1; cdr3_nt: TGTGCCACGACTCAAGGGGGACAACCGAACACTGAAGCTTTCTTT; cdr3_aa: CATTQGGQPNTEAFF
clone_size: -; v_call: TRBV19; d_call: TRBD2; j_call: TRBJ2-7; cdr3_nt: TGTGCCAGTAGGAAGGGCGCGGGGGGTACCTACGAGCAGTACTTC; cdr3_aa: CASRKGAGGTYEQYF
clone_size: -; v_call: TRBV29-1; d_call: TRBD1; j_call: TRBJ1-1; cdr3_nt: TGCAGCGTGAGGCGCGGGACAGGGTGGAACACTGAAGCTTTCTTT; cdr3_aa: CSVRRGTGWNTEAFF
clone_size: -; v_call: TRBV7-8; d_call: TRBD1; j_call: TRBJ2-1; cdr3_nt: TGTGCCAGCAGCTTAGTACGGGACAGGGACTACAATGAGCAGTTCTTC; cdr3_aa: CASSLVRDRDYNEQFF
clone_size: few; v_call: TRBV5-5; d_call: -; j_call: TRBJ2-7; cdr3_nt: TGTGCCAGCAGCCACAGGGAATACGAGCAGTACTTC; cdr3_aa: CASSHREYEQYF
clone_size: -; v_call: TRBV6-4; d_call: -; j_call: TRBJ1-1; cdr3_nt: TGTGCCAGCAGTGACGGCAGGGGAAGGGCTGAAGCTTTCTTT; cdr3_aa: CASSDGRGRAEAFF
clone_size: -; v_call: TRBV29-1; d_call: -; j_call: TRBJ1-4; cdr3_nt: TGCAGCGTTTCAGGGGACGATAATGAAAAACTGTTTTTT; cdr3_aa: CSVSGDDNEKLFF
clone_size: -; v_call: TRBV3-1/TRBV3-2; d_call: -; j_call: TRBJ1-5; cdr3_nt: TGTGCCAGCAGCCAAGATTGGAGAGGACAGCCCCAGCATTTT; cdr3_aa: CASSQDWRGQPQHF
clone_size: -; v_call: TRBV19; d_call: TRBD1; j_call: TRBJ1-1; cdr3_nt: TGTGCCAGTATCAGGGGGTACGGGAACTTGAACACTGAAGCTTTCTTT; cdr3_aa: CASIRGYGNLNTEAFF
clone_size: once; v_call: TRBV6-5; d_call: -; j_call: TRBJ2-7; cdr3_nt: TGTGCCAGCAGTTACGCCAACAGCTACGAGCAGTACTTC; cdr3_aa: CASSYANSYEQYF
clone_size: -; v_call: TRBV11-2; d_call: -; j_call: TRBJ1-1; cdr3_nt: TGTGCCAGCAGCTTAGGATTCCCGGGGAACACTGAAGCTTTCTTT; cdr3_aa: CASSLGFPGNTEAFF
clone_size: -; v_call: TRBV6-4; d_call: -; j_call: TRBJ1-1; cdr3_nt: TGTGCCAGCAGTGACTCGGGCAGGGGGAACACTGAAGCTTTCTTT; cdr3_aa: CASSDSGRGNTEAFF
clone_size: -; v_call: TRBV18; d_call: TRBD1; j_call: TRBJ1-2; cdr3_nt: TGTGCCAGCTCACTAGAGACAGGGGGCCCTAACTATGGCTACACCTTC; cdr3_aa: CASSLETGGPNYGYTF
clone_size: -; v_call: TRBV9; d_call: TRBD1; j_call: TRBJ1-6; cdr3_nt: TGTGCCAGCAGCGGAGGGACAGCTAATTCACCCCTCCACTTT; cdr3_aa: CASSGGTANSPLHF
clone_size: once; v_call: TRBV27; d_call: -; j_call: TRBJ1-2; cdr3_nt: TGTGCCAGCAGTTTATCCACAGGACTAAACTATGGCTACACCTTC; cdr3_aa: CASSLSTGLNYGYTF
clone_size: -; v_call: TRBV28; d_call: -; j_call: TRBJ1-5; cdr3_nt: TGTGCCAGCAGTTTGGCTGATCAGCCCCAGCATTTT; cdr3_aa: CASSLADQPQHF
clone_size: -; v_call: TRBV18; d_call: TRBD2; j_call: TRBJ2-3; cdr3_nt: TGTGCCAGCTCACCATTGGGGGGGACAGATACGCAGTATTTT; cdr3_aa: CASSPLGGTDTQYF
clone_size: -; v_call: TRBV28; d_call: -; j_call: TRBJ1-2; cdr3_nt: TGTGCCACCAGATCCCCCCCCGGGAATGGCTACACCTTC; cdr3_aa: CATRSPPGNGYTF
clone_size: -; v_call: TRBV18; d_call: TRBD1; j_call: TRBJ1-3; cdr3_nt: TGTGCCAGCTCATTTTCCGGGACAGGGGATGGAAACACCATATATTTT; cdr3_aa: CASSFSGTGDGNTIYF
clone_size: few; v_call: TRBV2; d_call: -; j_call: TRBJ1-6; cdr3_nt: TGTGCCAGCAGTACCTGGGAGGGTGGAGGATATAATTCACCCCTCCACTTT; cdr3_aa: CASSTWEGGGYNSPLHF
clone_size: -; v_call: TRBV14; d_call: TRBD2; j_call: TRBJ2-7; cdr3_nt: TGTGCCAGCAGCGGAAATGGACAATCGACTAGCGGGAGACGCTGGCCCTACGAGCAGTACTTC; cdr3_aa: CASSGNGQSTSGRRWPYEQYF
clone_size: -; v_call: TRBV25-1; d_call: TRBD2; j_call: TRBJ2-2; cdr3_nt: TGTGCCAGCAGTTCAAAGCGGGGGGGCTCCGGGGAGCTGTTTTTT; cdr3_aa: CASSSKRGGSGELFF
clone_size: -; v_call: TRBV19; d_call: TRBD1; j_call: TRBJ2-7; cdr3_nt: TGTGCCAGTAGTATCTTCACGACAGGGGGCAACGAGCAGTACTTC; cdr3_aa: CASSIFTTGGNEQYF
clone_size: -; v_call: TRBV23-1; d_call: TRBD1; j_call: TRBJ1-2; cdr3_nt: TGCGCCACCCTGGGACAGGGGGGATGGGACTATGGCTACACCTTC; cdr3_aa: CATLGQGGWDYGYTF
clone_size: once; v_call: TRBV19; d_call: TRBD2; j_call: TRBJ2-5; cdr3_nt: TGTGCCAGTAGTATGATCGGGACTAACTGGTTGGAGACCCAGTACTTC; cdr3_aa: CASSMIGTNWLETQYF
clone_size: -; v_call: TRBV18; d_call: TRBD1; j_call: TRBJ2-5; cdr3_nt: TGTGCCAGCTCACCAAATACAGGGGGCCAAGAGACCCAGTACTTC; cdr3_aa: CASSPNTGGQETQYF
clone_size: once; v_call: TRBV2; d_call: -; j_call: TRBJ1-2; cdr3_nt: TGTGCCAGCAGTGGACAGGCTAACTATGGCTACACCTTC; cdr3_aa: CASSGQANYGYTF
clone_size: -; v_call: TRBV19; d_call: -; j_call: TRBJ1-4; cdr3_nt: TGTGCCAGTAGCGACAGGCATAATGAAAAACTGTTTTTT; cdr3_aa: CASSDRHNEKLFF
clone_size: few; v_call: TRBV21-1; d_call: -; j_call: TRBJ2-7; cdr3_nt: TGTGCCAGCAGCAGCAGGGTAGCCTACGAGCAGTACTTC; cdr3_aa: CASSSRVAYEQYF
clone_size: -; v_call: TRBV19; d_call: -; j_call: TRBJ2-3; cdr3_nt: TGTGCCAGTAGTAGTCGGGGGACAGATACGCAGTATTTT; cdr3_aa: CASSSRGTDTQYF
clone_size: -; v_call: TRBV28; d_call: TRBD1; j_call: TRBJ1-1; cdr3_nt: TGTGCCAGCAGTCGACAACATTTGGGACAGACGAACACTGAAGCTTTCTTT; cdr3_aa: CASSRQHLGQTNTEAFF
clone_size: -; v_call: TRBV23-1; d_call: TRBD1; j_call: TRBJ1-2; cdr3_nt: TGCGCCAGCAGTCCCGATATACGACAGGGCCCCTATGGCTACACCTTC; cdr3_aa: CASSPDIRQGPYGYTF
clone_size: -; v_call: TRBV9; d_call: TRBD1; j_call: TRBJ2-7; cdr3_nt: TGTGCCAGCAGCGTAGGGGGACGGGACAGCTACGAGCAGTACTTC; cdr3_aa: CASSVGGRDSYEQYF
clone_size: -; v_call: TRBV28; d_call: -; j_call: TRBJ1-3; cdr3_nt: TGTGCCAGCAGTGTGACAGGAATCTCTGGAAACACCATATATTTT; cdr3_aa: CASSVTGISGNTIYF